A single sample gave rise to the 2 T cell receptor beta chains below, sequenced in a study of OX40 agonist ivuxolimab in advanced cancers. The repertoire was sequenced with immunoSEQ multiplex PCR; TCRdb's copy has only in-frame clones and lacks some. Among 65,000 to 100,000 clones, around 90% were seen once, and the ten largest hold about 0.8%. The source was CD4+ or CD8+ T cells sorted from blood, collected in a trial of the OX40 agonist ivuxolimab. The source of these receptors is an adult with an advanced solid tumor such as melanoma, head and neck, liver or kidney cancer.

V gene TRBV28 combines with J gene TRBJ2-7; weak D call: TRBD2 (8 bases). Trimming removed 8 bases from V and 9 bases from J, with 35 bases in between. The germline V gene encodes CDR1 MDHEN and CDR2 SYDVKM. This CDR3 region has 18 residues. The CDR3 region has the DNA TGTGCCAGCCCCCCGGGGGGGCAGACAGGGCTTACCCCCTCTGGGCAGTACTTC. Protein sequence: CASPPGGQTGLTPSGQYF.

The CDR3: CASSKVGRDPSYEQYF. CDR3 sequence (DNA): TGTGCCAGCAGCAAAGTAGGTCGGGACCCCTCCTACGAGCAGTACTTC. V usage is TRBV21-1 and J usage is TRBJ2-7. TRBV21-1 is labeled a pseudogene. The length of the CDR3 is 16 residues.